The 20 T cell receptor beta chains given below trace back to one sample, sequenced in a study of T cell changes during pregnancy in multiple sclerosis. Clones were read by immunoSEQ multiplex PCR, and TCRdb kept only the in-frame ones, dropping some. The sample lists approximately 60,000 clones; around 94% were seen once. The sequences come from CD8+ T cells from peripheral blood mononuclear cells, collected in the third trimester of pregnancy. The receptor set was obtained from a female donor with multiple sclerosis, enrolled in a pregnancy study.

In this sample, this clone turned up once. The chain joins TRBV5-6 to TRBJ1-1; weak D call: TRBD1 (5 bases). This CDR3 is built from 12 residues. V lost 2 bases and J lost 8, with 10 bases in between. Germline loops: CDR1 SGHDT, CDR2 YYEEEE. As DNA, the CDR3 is TGTGCCAGCAGCTTCGTTGACAGAGAAGCTTTCTTT. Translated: CASSFVDREAFF.

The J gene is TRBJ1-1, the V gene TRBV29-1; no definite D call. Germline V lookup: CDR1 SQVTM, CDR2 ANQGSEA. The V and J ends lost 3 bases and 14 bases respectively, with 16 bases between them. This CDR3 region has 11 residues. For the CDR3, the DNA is TGCAGCGTTGAGGTCGGGCTCGAGGGATTCTTT. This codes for CSVEVGLEGFF. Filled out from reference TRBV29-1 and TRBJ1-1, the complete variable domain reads SAVISQKPSRDICQRGTSLTIQCQVDSQVTMMFWYRQQPGQSLTLIATANQGSEATYESGFVIDKFPISRPNLTFSTLTVSNMSPEDSSIYLCSVEVGLEGFFGQGTRLTVV.

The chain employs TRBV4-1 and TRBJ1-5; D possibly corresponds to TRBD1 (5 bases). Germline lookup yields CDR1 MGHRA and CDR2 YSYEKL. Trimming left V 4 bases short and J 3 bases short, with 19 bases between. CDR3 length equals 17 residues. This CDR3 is CASSPQSTVPDNQPQHF. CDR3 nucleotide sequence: TGCGCCAGCAGCCCGCAATCGACAGTACCCGACAATCAGCCCCAGCATTTT.

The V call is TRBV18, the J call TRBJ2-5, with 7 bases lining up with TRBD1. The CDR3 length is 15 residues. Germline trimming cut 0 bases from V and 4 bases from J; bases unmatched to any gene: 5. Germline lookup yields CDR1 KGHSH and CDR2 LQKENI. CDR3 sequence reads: CASSPPTGNLETQYF. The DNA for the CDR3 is TGTGCCAGCTCACCACCGACAGGGAATCTAGAGACCCAGTACTTC. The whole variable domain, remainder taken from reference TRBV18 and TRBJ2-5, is NAGVMQNPRHLVRRRGQEARLRCSPMKGHSHVYWYRQLPEEGLKFMVYLQKENIIDESGMPKERFSAEFPKEGPSILRIQQVVRGDSAAYFCASSPPTGNLETQYFGPGTRLLVL.

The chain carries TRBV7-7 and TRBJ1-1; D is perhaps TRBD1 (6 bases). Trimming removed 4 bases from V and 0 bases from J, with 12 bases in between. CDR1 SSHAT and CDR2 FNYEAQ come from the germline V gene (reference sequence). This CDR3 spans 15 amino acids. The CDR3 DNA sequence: TGTGCCAGCAGCTCTCTGACAGGTTTGAACACTGAAGCTTTCTTT. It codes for CASSSLTGLNTEAFF.

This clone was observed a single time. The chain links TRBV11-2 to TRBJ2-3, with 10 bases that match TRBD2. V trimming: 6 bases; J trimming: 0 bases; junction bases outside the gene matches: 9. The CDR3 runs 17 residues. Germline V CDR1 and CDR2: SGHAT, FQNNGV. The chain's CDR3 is CASREREGRRSTDTQYF. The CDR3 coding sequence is TGTGCCAGCAGGGAGCGGGAGGGCCGTCGTAGCACAGATACGCAGTATTTT.

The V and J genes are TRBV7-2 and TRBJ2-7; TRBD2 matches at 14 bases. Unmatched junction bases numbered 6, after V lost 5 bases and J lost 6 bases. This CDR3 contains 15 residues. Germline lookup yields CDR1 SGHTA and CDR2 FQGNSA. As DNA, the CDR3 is TGTGCCAGCAGCATGGGACTAGCGGGAGTTGGCGAGCAGTACTTC. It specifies CASSMGLAGVGEQYF.

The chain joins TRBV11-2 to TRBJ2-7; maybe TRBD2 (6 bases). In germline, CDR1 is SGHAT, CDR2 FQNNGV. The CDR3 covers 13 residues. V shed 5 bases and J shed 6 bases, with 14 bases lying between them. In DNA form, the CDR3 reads TGTGCCAGCAGCGCGGGACCTTCCCTCGAGCAGTACTTC. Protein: CASSAGPSLEQYF. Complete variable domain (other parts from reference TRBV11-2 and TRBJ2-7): EAGVAQSPRYKIIEKRQSVAFWCNPISGHATLYWYQQILGQGPKLLIQFQNNGVVDDSQLPKDRFSAERLKGVDSTLKIQPAKLEDSAVYLCASSAGPSLEQYFGPGTRLTVT.

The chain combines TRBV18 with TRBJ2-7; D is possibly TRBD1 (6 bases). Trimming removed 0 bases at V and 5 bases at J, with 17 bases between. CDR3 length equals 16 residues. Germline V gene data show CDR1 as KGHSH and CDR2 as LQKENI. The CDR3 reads CASSPPVKGVTNEQYF. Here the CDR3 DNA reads TGTGCCAGCTCACCACCGGTGAAGGGGGTTACCAACGAGCAGTACTTC.

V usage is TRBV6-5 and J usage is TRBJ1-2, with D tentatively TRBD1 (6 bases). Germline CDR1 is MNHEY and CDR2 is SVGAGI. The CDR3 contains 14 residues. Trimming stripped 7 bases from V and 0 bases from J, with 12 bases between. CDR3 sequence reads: CASNQGTTNYGYTF. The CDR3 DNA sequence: TGTGCCAGCAACCAGGGGACTACTAACTATGGCTACACCTTC.

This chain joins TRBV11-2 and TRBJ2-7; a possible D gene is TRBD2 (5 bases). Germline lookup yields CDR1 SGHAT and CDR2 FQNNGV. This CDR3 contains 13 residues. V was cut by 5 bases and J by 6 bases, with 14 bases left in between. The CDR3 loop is CASSPPGVREQYF. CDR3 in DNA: TGTGCCAGCAGCCCCCCCGGGGTTCGCGAGCAGTACTTC. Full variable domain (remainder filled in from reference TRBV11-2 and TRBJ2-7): EAGVAQSPRYKIIEKRQSVAFWCNPISGHATLYWYQQILGQGPKLLIQFQNNGVVDDSQLPKDRFSAERLKGVDSTLKIQPAKLEDSAVYLCASSPPGVREQYFGPGTRLTVT.

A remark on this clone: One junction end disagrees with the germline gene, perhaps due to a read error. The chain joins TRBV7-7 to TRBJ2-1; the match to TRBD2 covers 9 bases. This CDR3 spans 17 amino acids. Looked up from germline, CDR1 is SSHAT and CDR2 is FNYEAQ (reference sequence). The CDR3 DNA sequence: TGTGCTAGCAGCCCGTTTGTGGCGGGAGGGGCCTACAATGAGCAGTTCTTC. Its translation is CASSPFVAGGAYNEQFF.

CDR3 amino acids: CASSQVRDRTEAFF. CDR3 coding DNA: TGCGCCAGCAGCCAAGTCAGGGATAGGACTGAAGCTTTCTTT. The chain is built from TRBV4-1 and TRBJ1-1; D is perhaps TRBD1 (5 bases). CDR1 is MGHRA, CDR2 YSYEKL, per germline. The V and J ends lost 1 base and 5 bases respectively, with 11 bases between them. The CDR3 length is 14 residues.

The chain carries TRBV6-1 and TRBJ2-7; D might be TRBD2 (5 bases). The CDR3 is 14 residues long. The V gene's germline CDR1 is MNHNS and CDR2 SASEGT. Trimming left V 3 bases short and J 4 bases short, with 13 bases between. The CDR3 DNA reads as TGTGCCAGCAGTGATCCGGGGTGGATGTACGAGCAGTACTTC. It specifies CASSDPGWMYEQYF.

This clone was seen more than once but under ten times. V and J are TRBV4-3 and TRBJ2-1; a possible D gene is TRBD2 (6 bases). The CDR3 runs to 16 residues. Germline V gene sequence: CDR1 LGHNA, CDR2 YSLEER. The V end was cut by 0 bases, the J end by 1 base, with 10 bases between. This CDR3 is CASSQDRDLSYNEQFF. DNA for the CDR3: TGCGCCAGCAGCCAAGATAGGGACTTGTCCTACAATGAGCAGTTCTTC.

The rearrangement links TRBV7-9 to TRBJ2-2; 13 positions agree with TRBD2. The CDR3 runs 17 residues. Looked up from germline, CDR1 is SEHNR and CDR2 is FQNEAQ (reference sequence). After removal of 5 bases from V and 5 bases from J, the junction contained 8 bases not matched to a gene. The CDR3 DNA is TGTGCCAGCAGCCACGGACTAGCGGGAGATCTGACCGGGGAGCTGTTTTTT. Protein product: CASSHGLAGDLTGELFF.

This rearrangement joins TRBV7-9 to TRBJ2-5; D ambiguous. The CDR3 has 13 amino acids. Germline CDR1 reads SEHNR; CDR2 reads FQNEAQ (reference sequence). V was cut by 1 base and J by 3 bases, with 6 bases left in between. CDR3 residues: CASSLDLEETQYF. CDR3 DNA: TGTGCCAGCAGCTTAGACTTAGAAGAGACCCAGTACTTC.

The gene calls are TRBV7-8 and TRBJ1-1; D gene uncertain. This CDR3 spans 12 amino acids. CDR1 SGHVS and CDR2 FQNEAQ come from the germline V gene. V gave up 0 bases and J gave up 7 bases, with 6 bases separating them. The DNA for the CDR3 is TGTGCCAGCAGCTTAGCGTCCGGTGAAGCTTTCTTT. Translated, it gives CASSLASGEAFF.

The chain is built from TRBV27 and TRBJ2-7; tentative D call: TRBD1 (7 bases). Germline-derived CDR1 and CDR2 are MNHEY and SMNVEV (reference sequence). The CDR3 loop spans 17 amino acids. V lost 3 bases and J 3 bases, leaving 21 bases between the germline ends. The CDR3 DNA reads TGTGCCAGCAGTTTGACTATAGCGGAGGGGGCGGGCTACGAGCAGTACTTC. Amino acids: CASSLTIAEGAGYEQYF.

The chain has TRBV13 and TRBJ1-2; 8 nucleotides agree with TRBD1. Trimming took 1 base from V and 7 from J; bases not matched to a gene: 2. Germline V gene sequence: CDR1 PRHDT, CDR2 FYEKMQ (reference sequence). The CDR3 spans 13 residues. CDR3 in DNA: TGTGCCAGCAGCTTAGCAGGGGGCGGTGGCTACACCTTC. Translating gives CASSLAGGGGYTF.